The 29 T cell receptor beta chains reported below all come from one sample, sequenced in a study of post-analysis software for immune sequencing data. Findings and caveats of the study: The five TRBV segments detected at higher frequency in patients than in controls included TRBV5-6, TRBV5-1 and TRBV20-1.

Unique molecular identifiers were present in the TCR beta cDNA libraries. Using its own MiXCR run on the PCR reads, TCRdb lists one record per CDR3 protein. The sample lists roughly 580,000 distinct CDR3 sequences, around 47% occurring once. These receptors have no identified antigens. The source material was blood. The receptors were sampled from a girl between 10 and 17 years old with multiple sclerosis.

This clonotype came up once. The rearrangement uses TRBV10-3 and TRBJ2-7; TRBD2 might be the D (5 bases). V lost 0 bases to trimming and J lost 10 bases, with 19 bases between them. Per the germline V gene, CDR1 is ENHRY and CDR2 is SYGVKD. This CDR3 spans 15 amino acids. As DNA, the CDR3 is TGTGCCATCAGTGAGTCTCGAGGGCTCCAAGAGGCCCAGTACTTC. Protein product: CAISESRGLQEAQYF.

This clonotype was seen a few times. CDR3 region: CASNLAGKEGNEQFF. The CDR3 coding sequence is TGTGCCAGCAACCTAGCGGGAAAGGAGGGCAATGAGCAGTTCTTC. J is TRBJ2-1 and V is TRBV5-5; 9 nucleotides match TRBD2. CDR1 and CDR2 from the germline V gene are SGHKS and YYEKEE (reference sequence). After removal of 6 bases from V and 6 bases from J, the junction contained 10 bases not matched to a gene. The CDR3 is 15 amino acids.

This clonotype was seen more than once but under ten times. The chain carries TRBV20-1 and TRBJ2-7; D possibly matches TRBD1 or TRBD2 (5 bases each). V gave up 0 bases and J gave up 5 bases, with 11 bases separating them. CDR3 length equals 13 residues. Per the germline V gene, CDR1 is DFQATT and CDR2 is SNEGSKA (reference sequence). CDR3 loop: CSAREIRGDEQYF. CDR3 nucleotides: TGCAGTGCTAGAGAGATCCGGGGCGACGAGCAGTACTTC.

The CDR3 DNA reads as TGTGCCAGCTCACGGGACAGGGAGAATGAGCAGTTCTTC. Protein product: CASSRDRENEQFF. This sequence joins TRBV18 and TRBJ2-1; 9 bases align to TRBD1. The CDR3 length is 13 residues. The V and J ends lost 4 bases and 7 bases, in that order; junction bases with no gene match: 2. Germline V gene data show CDR1 as KGHSH and CDR2 as LQKENI.

The chain couples TRBV12-3 or TRBV12-4 to TRBJ2-3; TRBD2 aligns across 14 bases. The trim removed 0 bases at V and 1 base at J, leaving 6 bases unmatched. There are 19 residues in the CDR3. CDR3 nucleotides: TGTGCCAGCAGTTTAGCACCGGGACTAGCGGGAGAAGGCACAGATACGCAGTATTTT. Its protein product is CASSLAPGLAGEGTDTQYF.

The chain couples TRBV27 to TRBJ2-7; 10 bases fit TRBD1. The junction had 9 bases not matched to a gene; V was cut back by 5 bases and J by 5 bases. Germline CDR1 and CDR2: MNHEY and SMNVEV (reference sequence). There are 15 residues in the CDR3. The CDR3 loop reads CASSSPTGGRDEQYF. As DNA, the CDR3 is TGTGCCAGCAGTAGCCCGACAGGGGGCCGCGACGAGCAGTACTTC.

The rearrangement links TRBV7-9 to TRBJ2-7; TRBD1 aligns across 11 bases. J lost 6 bases, V lost 1 base, and 5 bases had no gene match. The germline V gene encodes CDR1 SEHNR and CDR2 FQNEAQ (reference sequence). This CDR3 is built from 15 residues. CDR3 bases: TGTGCCAGCAGCTTAGACGGACAGGGGGCCGCCGAGCAGTACTTC. It specifies CASSLDGQGAAEQYF.

This sequence joins TRBV27 and TRBJ2-1; possibly TRBD1 for D (5 bases). Trimming left V 5 bases short and J 7 bases short, with 18 bases between. This CDR3 region has 15 residues. From germline, CDR1 is MNHEY and CDR2 SMNVEV (reference sequence). The CDR3 DNA sequence: TGTGCCAGCAGTGACGACAGAGGCCCTGGGAATGAGCAGTTCTTC. Its translation: CASSDDRGPGNEQFF.

The chain carries TRBV7-9 and TRBJ1-2; the D gene is possibly TRBD1 (5 bases). Germline CDR1 reads SEHNR; CDR2 reads FQNEAQ (reference sequence). The CDR3 is 15 residues long. The V gene lost 3 bases and the J gene lost 8 bases, with 19 bases spanning the gap. The DNA for the CDR3 is TGTGCCAGCAGCTTCCTCACCGGACTCAGGGAAGGCTACACCTTC. This gives the protein CASSFLTGLREGYTF.

This sequence joins TRBV7-2 and TRBJ2-7; 16 nucleotides align to TRBD2. The J call may be faulty, since TRBJ2-5 better matches the DNA end. Looked up from germline, CDR1 is SGHTA and CDR2 is FQGNSA. The CDR3 contains 19 residues. The CDR3 spells CASSNPPGLAGGRDETQYF. DNA of the CDR3: TGTGCCAGCAGCAACCCTCCGGGACTAGCGGGGGGGCGGGACGAGACCCAGTACTTC.

This chain joins TRBV7-2 and TRBJ2-7, with 8 bases fitting TRBD1. CDR1 is SGHTA and CDR2 is FQGNSA in the germline V gene. V was pared by 4 bases and J by 3 bases, with 8 bases of the junction left unmatched. This CDR3 spans 15 amino acids. CDR3 sequence: CASSSSRGLHYEQYF. CDR3 sequence (DNA): TGTGCCAGCAGCTCCTCCAGGGGGCTACACTACGAGCAGTACTTC.

The gene calls are TRBV12-3 or TRBV12-4 and TRBJ2-3; D may be TRBD1 (6 bases). The CDR3 is 14 residues long. Trimming stripped 1 base from V and 5 bases from J, with 10 bases between. The CDR3 nucleotides read TGTGCCAGCAGTTTAGACAGGGCACGAGATACGCAGTATTTT. This encodes CASSLDRARDTQYF.

V gene TRBV7-2 combines with J gene TRBJ2-7, with TRBD2 identical over 8 bases. This CDR3 region has 15 residues. J gave up 2 bases and V 5 bases, and 8 bases lay outside the gene matches. Germline CDR1 and CDR2: SGHTA and FQGNSA. CDR3 sequence: CASSRVAGHTYEQYF. In DNA form, the CDR3 reads TGTGCCAGCAGCAGAGTAGCGGGGCATACCTACGAGCAGTACTTC.

The count of this clonotype is one. J is TRBJ2-5 and V is TRBV12-3 or TRBV12-4; perhaps TRBD2 as D (6 bases). The J call may not be correct, given that the DNA end is closer to TRBJ2-7. The length of the CDR3 is 15 residues. CDR3 protein: CASSLFDRGGDEQYF. DNA for the CDR3: TGTGCCAGCAGTTTATTCGACCGGGGCGGGGACGAGCAGTACTTC.

The rearrangement joins TRBV12-3 or TRBV12-4 to TRBJ1-1; 11 positions agree with TRBD1. The CDR3 runs 14 residues. The J segment lost 4 bases and the V segment lost 7 bases, leaving 5 bases of the junction unmatched. This chain's CDR3 is CASKTGTGGTEAFF. CDR3 sequence (DNA): TGTGCCAGCAAAACCGGGACAGGGGGCACTGAAGCTTTCTTT.

This rearrangement joins TRBV27 to TRBJ2-4; 9 nucleotides agree with TRBD1. Gene TRBJ2-7 matches the end of the DNA better, so the J call may be wrong. The CDR3 sequence is 16 residues long. Germline CDR1 reads MNHEY; CDR2 reads SMNVEV (reference sequence). CDR3 nucleotide sequence: TGTGCCAGCAGTCCAGCCCCCGGGACAGGGAGCTACGAGCAGTACTTC. It encodes CASSPAPGTGSYEQYF.

The gene calls are TRBV6-5 and TRBJ1-2; no definite D call. This CDR3 comprises 14 residues. Per the germline V gene, CDR1 is MNHEY and CDR2 is SVGAGI. Trimming removed 0 bases at V and 5 bases at J, with 10 bases between. In DNA form, the CDR3 reads TGTGCCAGCAGTTACTCGACCGTTGATTATGGCTACACCTTC. Protein sequence: CASSYSTVDYGYTF.

The rearrangement links TRBV12-3 or TRBV12-4 to TRBJ2-5; 9 nucleotides agree with TRBD2. The CDR3 runs to 14 residues. The V and J ends lost 6 bases and 3 bases, in that order; junction bases with no gene match: 5. The CDR3 DNA sequence: TGTGCCAGCAGAACCGGGACTAGCAAAGAGACCCAGTACTTC. This sequence encodes CASRTGTSKETQYF.

This clonotype has only a few counts. J is TRBJ1-2 and V is TRBV6-5, with D unclear. CDR3 length: 15 amino acids. In germline, CDR1 is MNHEY, CDR2 SVGAGI. Trimming removed 0 bases from V and 6 bases from J, with 14 bases in between. As DNA, the CDR3 is TGTGCCAGCAGTTACTCGCGGCCACTGGGAAATGGCTACACCTTC. It encodes CASSYSRPLGNGYTF.

The chain uses TRBV9 and TRBJ2-3; D possibly corresponds to TRBD1 (6 bases). With 6 bases removed from V and 2 bases from J, the gap between germline ends came to 19 bases. Germline-derived CDR1 and CDR2 are SGDLS and YYNGEE. CDR3 size: 16 residues. The CDR3 nucleotides read TGTGCCAGCATCGGCCCGGGACAAGAAGACACAGATACGCAGTATTTT. Its translation: CASIGPGQEDTDTQYF.

This rearrangement joins TRBV28 to TRBJ2-7; D not resolved. V dropped 4 bases and J dropped 0 bases, with 10 bases sitting between them. The germline gives CDR1 MDHEN, CDR2 SYDVKM. The CDR3 is 14 residues long. As DNA, the CDR3 is TGTGCCAGCAGTTCTTTTCCTAGCTCCTACGAGCAGTACTTC. Residues: CASSSFPSSYEQYF. Full variable domain (remainder filled in from reference TRBV28 and TRBJ2-7): DVKVTQSSRYLVKRTGEKVFLECVQDMDHENMFWYRQDPGLGLRLIYFSYDVKMKEKGDIPEGYSVSREKKERFSLILESASTNQTSMYLCASSSFPSSYEQYFGPGTRLTVT.

This clonotype occurred a few times. The chain combines TRBV3-1 with TRBJ2-5; possibly TRBD2 for D (6 bases). This CDR3 has 16 residues. V shed 2 bases and J shed 2 bases, with 15 bases lying between them. Germline CDR1 reads LGHDT; CDR2 reads YNNKEL (reference sequence). The CDR3 region is CASSQRGRGLQETQYF. The DNA for the CDR3 is TGTGCCAGCAGCCAACGAGGGCGGGGATTACAAGAGACCCAGTACTTC.

V gene TRBV20-1 combines with J gene TRBJ2-3, with 11 bases that match TRBD2. This CDR3 contains 16 residues. Per the germline V gene, CDR1 is DFQATT and CDR2 is SNEGSKA (reference sequence). V trimming: 0 bases; J trimming: 7 bases; junction bases outside the gene matches: 9. The CDR3 coding sequence is TGCAGTGCTAGAGATCAAGGGACTAGCGGTGGTTATACGCAGTATTTT. Protein sequence: CSARDQGTSGGYTQYF.

This clonotype was picked up a small number of times. This chain uses TRBV5-1 with TRBJ2-3; 8 positions match TRBD1. V dropped 4 bases and J dropped 6; count of bases not matched to a gene: 4. This CDR3 has 13 residues. CDR1 SGHRS and CDR2 YFSETQ come from the germline V gene. The CDR3 spells CASSDRGDDTQYF. The CDR3 DNA follows: TGCGCCAGCAGCGACAGGGGAGACGATACGCAGTATTTT.

The rearrangement joins TRBV20-1 to TRBJ1-1; 7 bases line up with TRBD1. The V gene end was trimmed by 0 bases and the J gene end by 1 base; junction bases not matched to a gene: 11. The CDR3 extends over 17 amino acids. The germline V gene encodes CDR1 DFQATT and CDR2 SNEGSKA (reference sequence). The CDR3 region has the DNA TGCAGTGCTAGAGATAGATCATGGGACAGTAAGAACACTGAAGCTTTCTTT. It translates to CSARDRSWDSKNTEAFF.

This clonotype was observed a handful of times. The chain has TRBV6-1 and TRBJ2-3; 7 nucleotides align to TRBD1. The CDR3 consists of 13 residues. Looked up from germline, CDR1 is MNHNS and CDR2 is SASEGT. V was clipped by 8 bases and J by 4 bases; unmatched bases: 6. The CDR3 nucleotides read TGTGCCAGCTCAATTACAGGGGCAGATACGCAGTATTTT. Protein: CASSITGADTQYF.

The chain couples TRBV7-2 to TRBJ2-5; D is possibly TRBD1 (6 bases). V was trimmed by 5 bases and J by 1 base, leaving 11 bases between them. CDR3 length: 14 amino acids. The V gene's germline CDR1 is SGHTA and CDR2 FQGNSA. For the CDR3, the DNA is TGTGCCAGCAGCGCTCGAGGGGGCCAAGAGACCCAGTACTTC. Residues: CASSARGGQETQYF.

The rearrangement links TRBV5-1 to TRBJ2-4; either TRBD1 or TRBD2 may supply D (6 bases each). The CDR3 is 15 amino acids. Trimming left V 2 bases short and J 2 bases short, with 11 bases between. Germline V gene data show CDR1 as SGHRS and CDR2 as YFSETQ. The CDR3, as DNA: TGCGCCAGCAGCTTACAGGGAGGCTCCAAAAACATTCAGTACTTC. This sequence encodes CASSLQGGSKNIQYF.

The rearrangement uses TRBV29-1 and TRBJ1-1; no clear D. Looked up from germline, CDR1 is SQVTM and CDR2 is ANQGSEA. The V end was cut by 4 bases, the J end by 0 bases, with 9 bases between. The CDR3 loop spans 13 amino acids. Here the CDR3 DNA reads TGCAGCGTTGGAGGTTCCCTGAACACTGAAGCTTTCTTT. It translates to CSVGGSLNTEAFF.